This is a list of T cell receptor beta chains from one sample in a study of blood T cells in healthy people across ages. In TCRdb, the 5' RACE reads were re-called with MiXCR into one record per CDR3 protein. The sample includes 1 million to 1.2 million distinct CDR3 sequences, 35% to 40% of them seen just once. The material sequenced was blood. These receptors all stem from a man younger than 30 in good health. The CDR3 runs from the conserved cysteine through the conserved F or W. The order of the fields is J gene, clone size, V gene, D gene, CDR3 protein, CDR3 DNA. D genes are given only for firm matches. Clone sizes are given selectively: once, few, many, or a class where the clone is expanded.

J: TRBJ1-5
size: .
V: TRBV28
D: TRBD1
CDR3: CASRPGTGDSNQPQHF
DNA: TGTGCCAGCAGACCCGGGACAGGGGATAGCAATCAGCCCCAGCATTTT

J: TRBJ1-4
size: few
V: TRBV20-1
D: .
CDR3: CSPRPTTNEKLFF
DNA: TGCAGTCCCAGACCCACAACTAATGAAAAACTGTTTTTT

J: TRBJ1-4
size: .
V: TRBV2
D: .
CDR3: CASSEALGQSSATNEKLFF
DNA: TGTGCCAGCAGTGAAGCGCTCGGGCAGTCTAGTGCAACTAATGAAAAACTGTTTTTT

J: TRBJ2-2
size: .
V: TRBV4-3
D: TRBD1
CDR3: CASSQEQGVGELFF
DNA: TGCGCCAGCAGCCAAGAACAGGGGGTCGGGGAGCTGTTTTTT

J: TRBJ1-5
size: .
V: TRBV20-1
D: .
CDR3: CSARAAGITNSNQPQHF
DNA: TGCAGTGCTAGGGCGGCAGGGATCACAAATAGCAATCAGCCCCAGCATTTT

J: TRBJ2-7
size: once
V: TRBV5-1
D: TRBD1
CDR3: CASSLEDRIPYNEQYF
DNA: TGCGCCAGCAGCCTGGAGGACAGGATCCCCTACAATGAGCAGTACTTC

J: TRBJ2-2
size: .
V: TRBV4-3
D: .
CDR3: CVSSQLLANTGELFF
DNA: TGCGTCAGCAGCCAGCTCCTAGCAAACACCGGGGAGCTGTTTTTT

J: TRBJ1-1
size: once
V: TRBV13
D: TRBD1
CDR3: CASSPTRDRGRGTEAFF
DNA: TGTGCCAGCAGCCCCACCCGGGACAGGGGGCGGGGAACTGAAGCTTTCTTT

J: TRBJ1-1
size: .
V: TRBV2
D: .
CDR3: CASIWSRDMNTEAFF
DNA: TGTGCCAGTATCTGGTCACGGGACATGAACACTGAAGCTTTCTTT

J: TRBJ2-3
size: .
V: TRBV7-2
D: TRBD1
CDR3: CASTLTGDTDTQYF
DNA: TGTGCCAGCACCCTGACAGGGGACACAGATACGCAGTATTTT

J: TRBJ2-3
size: .
V: TRBV7-2
D: .
CDR3: CASSLGSRGSSTDTQYF
DNA: TGTGCCAGCAGCTTAGGGTCAAGGGGGTCTAGCACAGATACGCAGTATTTT

J: TRBJ1-6
size: many
V: TRBV9
D: .
CDR3: CASSVVGDSPLHF
DNA: TGTGCCAGCAGCGTAGTTGGAGATTCACCCCTCCACTTT

J: TRBJ2-2
size: .
V: TRBV7-3
D: .
CDR3: CASSLSGQNTGELFF
DNA: TGTGCCAGCAGCTTATCGGGACAGAACACCGGGGAGCTGTTTTTT

J: TRBJ2-3
size: .
V: TRBV5-1
D: TRBD1
CDR3: CASSLWRDRGTDTQYF
DNA: TGCGCCAGCAGCTTATGGCGTGACAGGGGAACAGATACGCAGTATTTT

J: TRBJ2-6
size: .
V: TRBV18
D: .
CDR3: CGSSPTQALSGANVLTF
DNA: TGTGGCAGCTCACCTACACAGGCCCTCTCTGGGGCCAACGTCCTGACTTTC

J: TRBJ2-3
size: few
V: TRBV27
D: TRBD2
CDR3: CATRLAGDLSTDTQYF
DNA: TGTGCCACTCGACTAGCGGGGGACCTTAGCACAGATACGCAGTATTTT

J: TRBJ1-2
size: few
V: TRBV30
D: .
CDR3: CAWSRGQGGYTF
DNA: TGTGCCTGGAGTAGAGGGCAGGGAGGCTACACCTTC

J: TRBJ1-2
size: few
V: TRBV6-2/TRBV6-3
D: .
CDR3: CASTEPGYYGYTF
DNA: TGTGCCAGCACTGAACCAGGGTACTATGGCTACACCTTC

J: TRBJ1-1
size: .
V: TRBV20-1
D: .
CDR3: CSASKATTGPEAFF
DNA: TGCAGTGCTAGCAAAGCTACTACAGGCCCGGAAGCTTTCTTT

J: TRBJ1-1
size: .
V: TRBV7-3
D: .
CDR3: CASSPSPVSEAFF
DNA: TGTGCCAGCAGCCCCTCCCCGGTCTCTGAAGCTTTCTTT

J: TRBJ2-1
size: .
V: TRBV7-2
D: .
CDR3: CASGGSPNEQFF
DNA: TGTGCCAGCGGAGGGAGTCCAAATGAGCAGTTCTTC

J: TRBJ2-1
size: .
V: TRBV6-1
D: .
CDR3: CASSETLASLYNEQFF
DNA: TGTGCCAGCAGTGAGACCCTAGCGTCCCTCTACAATGAGCAGTTCTTC

J: TRBJ1-5
size: few
V: TRBV6-2/TRBV6-3
D: .
CDR3: CASRRNRSYQPQHF
DNA: TGTGCCAGCAGACGAAACAGGAGCTATCAGCCCCAGCATTTT

J: TRBJ2-1
size: .
V: TRBV9
D: .
CDR3: CASSVEGENEQFF
DNA: TGTGCCAGCAGCGTAGAGGGGGAGAATGAGCAGTTCTTC

J: TRBJ2-3
size: .
V: TRBV7-9
D: .
CDR3: CASSPGQGTTNTQYF
DNA: TGTGCCAGCAGCCCCGGGCAGGGGACAACGAATACGCAGTATTTT

J: TRBJ2-1
size: .
V: TRBV20-1
D: .
CDR3: CSANPTSSPAYNEQFF
DNA: TGCAGTGCTAACCCCACTAGTTCTCCGGCGTACAATGAGCAGTTCTTC

J: TRBJ2-5
size: few
V: TRBV6-5
D: .
CDR3: CASRTAIKETQYF
DNA: TGTGCCAGCAGGACAGCTATTAAAGAGACCCAGTACTTC

J: TRBJ2-1
size: .
V: TRBV18
D: .
CDR3: CASSPQSTGVNEQFF
DNA: TGTGCCAGCTCACCACAGTCGACAGGTGTGAATGAGCAGTTCTTC

J: TRBJ1-2
size: .
V: TRBV4-1
D: .
CDR3: CASSQGEALNYGYTF
DNA: TGCGCCAGCAGCCAAGGGGAAGCTCTAAACTATGGCTACACCTTC

J: TRBJ2-5
size: few
V: TRBV4-2
D: .
CDR3: CASSQDVLRGGLYQETQYF
DNA: TGTGCCAGCAGCCAAGATGTACTTAGAGGGGGTCTGTACCAAGAGACCCAGTACTTC

J: TRBJ2-1
size: .
V: TRBV15
D: TRBD2
CDR3: CATSRQSGGRYNEQFF
DNA: TGTGCCACCAGCAGACAGAGCGGGGGGCGATACAATGAGCAGTTCTTC

J: TRBJ1-4
size: many
V: TRBV12-3/TRBV12-4
D: .
CDR3: CASSFPGSRELFF
DNA: TGTGCCAGCAGTTTCCCGGGGAGCCGTGAACTGTTTTTT

J: TRBJ1-2
size: .
V: TRBV4-3
D: TRBD1
CDR3: CASSQETGYAIYGYTF
DNA: TGCGCCAGCAGCCAAGAGACAGGGTATGCGATCTATGGCTACACCTTC

J: TRBJ1-4
size: .
V: TRBV20-1
D: TRBD1
CDR3: CSAPQGRDVLEKLFF
DNA: TGCAGTGCACCACAGGGGAGGGATGTCTTAGAAAAACTGTTTTTT

J: TRBJ1-2
size: .
V: TRBV20-1
D: TRBD1
CDR3: CSAKGQGDHGCTF
DNA: TGCAGTGCTAAAGGACAGGGGGACCATGGCTGCACCTTC

J: TRBJ2-7
size: few
V: TRBV4-3
D: TRBD1
CDR3: CASSQDVGGFYEQYF
DNA: TGCGCCAGCAGCCAAGATGTAGGGGGCTTCTACGAGCAGTACTTC

J: TRBJ1-3
size: .
V: TRBV25-1
D: .
CDR3: CASSDFQNTIYF
DNA: TGTGCCAGCAGTGACTTTCAGAACACCATATATTTT

J: TRBJ2-7
size: .
V: TRBV15
D: .
CDR3: CATGAENNEQYF
DNA: TGTGCCACCGGGGCAGAAAACAATGAGCAGTACTTC

J: TRBJ1-2
size: .
V: TRBV4-2
D: .
CDR3: CASSQGRGTYGYTF
DNA: TGTGCCAGCAGCCAGGGGAGAGGAACCTATGGCTACACCTTC

J: TRBJ2-5
size: few
V: TRBV21-1
D: .
CDR3: CASRLVLKYQETQYF
DNA: TGTGCCAGCAGACTAGTTTTGAAGTACCAAGAGACCCAGTACTTC

J: TRBJ2-1
size: many
V: TRBV7-2
D: TRBD1
CDR3: CASSLGTEYNEQFF
DNA: TGTGCCAGCAGCTTGGGGACAGAATACAATGAGCAGTTCTTC

J: TRBJ2-5
size: few
V: TRBV7-9
D: .
CDR3: CASRPPRRETQYF
DNA: TGTGCCAGCAGACCACCAAGACGAGAGACCCAGTACTTC

J: TRBJ1-2
size: many
V: TRBV4-3
D: TRBD1
CDR3: CASSQLILDRGNYGYTF
DNA: TGCGCCAGCAGCCAGCTAATTTTGGACAGGGGAAACTATGGCTACACCTTC

J: TRBJ2-3
size: few
V: TRBV20-1
D: TRBD1
CDR3: CSANGQGSSDTQYF
DNA: TGCAGTGCTAATGGACAGGGGTCTTCAGATACGCAGTATTTT

J: TRBJ2-1
size: .
V: TRBV5-1
D: .
CDR3: CASSLGKEQFF
DNA: TGCGCCAGCAGCTTGGGGAAGGAGCAGTTCTTC

J: TRBJ2-2
size: .
V: TRBV5-1
D: .
CDR3: CASGLDRENTGELFF
DNA: TGCGCCAGCGGCTTGGACCGAGAGAACACCGGGGAGCTGTTTTTT

J: TRBJ2-3
size: few
V: TRBV5-1
D: TRBD2
CDR3: CASSLEPSGSADTQYF
DNA: TGCGCCAGCAGCTTGGAACCTAGCGGAAGCGCAGATACGCAGTATTTT

J: TRBJ2-1
size: many
V: TRBV5-1
D: TRBD2
CDR3: CASSLDLAGYNEQFF
DNA: TGCGCCAGCAGCTTGGATCTAGCGGGGTACAATGAGCAGTTCTTC

J: TRBJ2-2
size: .
V: TRBV20-1
D: .
CDR3: CSARDQGGELFF
DNA: TGCAGTGCTAGAGATCAGGGCGGGGAGCTGTTTTTT

J: TRBJ2-1
size: .
V: TRBV3-1
D: .
CDR3: CASSPRGLTNNEQFF
DNA: TGTGCCAGCAGCCCGAGAGGGCTAACTAACAATGAGCAGTTCTTC

J: TRBJ2-2
size: .
V: TRBV27
D: TRBD2
CDR3: CASSYQRGGPGELFF
DNA: TGTGCCAGCAGTTATCAGCGGGGGGGTCCCGGGGAGCTGTTTTTT